Below, one T cell receptor (beta chain) is given with its context. Generated by immunoSEQ multiplex PCR, the TCRdb table keeps only in-frame clones and is missing some. This sample has roughly 1,500,000 clones, with 95% to 99% found just once. After removal of 4 bases from V and 7 bases from J, the junction contained 11 bases not matched to a gene. The CDR3 is 15 amino acids. CDR1 is SGHNT and CDR2 is YYREEE in the germline V gene (reference sequence). This record belongs to a study of shared clonotypes between healthy human individuals. The receptor's source is a man under 40 in good health. The rearrangement joins TRBV5-4 to TRBJ2-7; 10 bases are shared with TRBD2. Sequenced material: naive CD4+ T cells sorted from blood. Subset noted: CD45RA+ positively selected. CDR3 sequence reads: CASSNRAGGPGEQYF. CDR3 nucleotides: TGTGCCAGCAGCAATAGAGCGGGAGGGCCGGGGGAGCAGTACTTC.